This T cell receptor beta chain was captured by sequencing in a study of T cells in Graves' hyperthyroidism and ophthalmopathy (dated by TCRdb to the late 2010s). With respect to the entire study: Peripheral blood samples were taken at initial diagnosis, before any treatment was given. Following sampling, methimazole starting at 30 mg daily was given to hyperthyroidism patients, and high-dose intravenous methylprednisolone was given to ophthalmopathy patients. In about 6 Graves' hyperthyroidism patients, the study also compared T-cell repertoires from thyroid tissue with T-cell repertoires from blood. An independent validation cohort of about 20 hyperthyroidism patients and 17 patients who later progressed to ophthalmopathy tested prospective prediction of ophthalmopathy. TCR Vbeta CDR3 sequencing of 120 to 150 peripheral blood samples (more than 40 ophthalmopathy, about 74 hyperthyroidism and approximately 17 progressor patients) is reported in the paper. TCR V-J signatures able to tell the groups apart were searched for in a discovery cohort of 100 or so patients, of whom roughly 42 had Graves' ophthalmopathy and about 55 had stable Graves' hyperthyroidism. The 100 discovery patients were divided at random into training and test sets in a 7:3 ratio. Points the paper makes about the study in general: Most expanded thyroid clonotypes (frequency above 0.001) were also detected in blood, suggesting blood repertoires may reflect thyroid immune responses. In validation, the model predicted progression to ophthalmopathy a median of around six months before onset, with about 70% sensitivity and around 76% specificity. No statistical method was used to set the sample size in advance, and investigators knew the group allocation. A 13 V-J signature model separated ophthalmopathy from stable hyperthyroidism, with approximately 87% sensitivity and 81.08% specificity in cross-validation and 80%/75% in testing.

The TCR beta CDR3 regions were amplified from RNA transcripts. The first round of RT-PCR for the TCR CDR3 was performed with the HTBI primer set and the Qiagen OneStep RT-PCR kit. Libraries were constructed in a second round of multiplex PCR, after which size selection and purification were carried out. Sequencing of the libraries was done on an Illumina HiSeq2000 using paired-end 100 bp reads. The authors processed their data as follows. Raw data were processed with SOAPnuke, discarding reads with adapters, uncalled bases, mean Phred below 15, or no exact constant-primer or identifier match. COPE v1.2.5 was used to merge the high-quality paired reads, and each unique nucleotide sequence was defined as a clonotype. MiTCR v1.1 was used to align the clonotypes against IMGT TRBV, TRBD and TRBJ reference segments. The analysis was restricted to V-J combinations with a frequency above 0.0001, which together covered 99.2% of the repertoires. The TCS score was defined as F50 (clonal expansion) divided by E x V (chaos), with BLOSUM62-based TCRdist calculated between CDR3 peptides within each V-J. Welch's t-statistics and random forest reduced fewer than 600 V-J features to 13, which were used in a naive Bayes classifier (R e1071). Through fastp at Q25 and MiXCR, TCRdb rebuilt clones from the public reads, retaining in-frame beta chains. Records with the same CDR3 protein are collapsed into one entry carrying the most frequent genes and DNA. None of the V and J calls come from the authors' own analysis; TCRdb made them. In all, the sample holds 600,000 or so distinct CDR3 sequences, and around 15% of those were seen once. 3.5% to 4% of the sample belongs to the ten largest clones.

This clonotype turned up a few times. Its binding antigen is unknown. No per-base quality is available; no much larger clone lies one base away. A patient counted as having stable Graves' hyperthyroidism if no progression to ophthalmopathy occurred over 18 months of follow-up. Hyperthyroidism patients were newly diagnosed, with disease duration under 2 months, and aged 18 to 65 years. The study excluded patients with uncontrolled infections, other autoimmune diseases, pregnancy or lactation. Diagnoses were based on clinical symptoms, serum thyroxine and TRAb, thyroid ultrasound and orbital computed tomography. Ficoll-Paque density gradient centrifugation was used to isolate PBMCs from around 10 ml of fresh peripheral blood. Trizol reagent was used to extract total RNA, and RNA quality was then checked on an Agilent 2100 Bioanalyzer. Trimmed from V: 6 bases; trimmed from J: 0 bases; junction bases lacking a gene match: 25. Based on the germline V gene, the CDR1 and CDR2 sequences are MNHNS and SASEGT. The CDR3 runs 22 amino acids, cysteine and phenylalanine included. Only CDR3 DNA is held: 66 bases, read in frame from base 1.

This sequence uses TRBV6-1 and TRBJ1-3; 8 nucleotides in the junction match TRBD1. This TCR came from a woman in her twenties or thirties with Graves' hyperthyroidism. The specimen was blood. The nucleotide sequence is given as TGTGCCAGCAGGGGGAGTGGACAGGGCAATCCCCACTACTATATCTCTGGAAACACCATATATTTT. Its protein reads: CASRGSGQGNPHYYISGNTIYF.